A selection of T cell receptor beta chains follows, all from one sample in a study of blood T cell repertoires in COVID-19. The protocol was immunoSEQ multiplex PCR, while the TCRdb copy is restricted to in-frame clones and leaves out a portion. The table records 150,000 to 200,000 clones, 90% to 95% of them present only once. The source material was peripheral blood. These receptors came from a man between 45 and 60 years old with acute or convalescent COVID-19. The CDR3 runs from the conserved cysteine through the conserved F or W. Each record gives: J gene, D gene, V gene, clone size, CDR3 protein, CDR3 DNA. A D gene is named only where the DNA matches it firmly. A row's size may be missing; if present it is once, few, many or a size class.

j_call: TRBJ2-2; d_call: .; v_call: TRBV9; clone_size: few; cdr3_aa: CASSVSGLRELFF; cdr3_nt: TGTGCCAGCAGCGTATCCGGACTCCGGGAGCTGTTTTTT
j_call: TRBJ2-7; d_call: TRBD2; v_call: TRBV11-2; clone_size: few; cdr3_aa: CASSLGDYLYEQYF; cdr3_nt: TGTGCCAGCAGCTTAGGGGACTACCTCTACGAGCAGTACTTC
j_call: TRBJ1-2; d_call: TRBD1; v_call: TRBV9; clone_size: .; cdr3_aa: CASSVGGGGNYGYTF; cdr3_nt: TGTGCCAGCAGCGTAGGAGGAGGGGGCAACTATGGCTACACCTTC
j_call: TRBJ2-7; d_call: TRBD1; v_call: TRBV28; clone_size: few; cdr3_aa: CASSRGQVLSYEQYF; cdr3_nt: TGTGCCAGCAGCCGCGGACAGGTCCTTTCCTACGAGCAGTACTTC
j_call: TRBJ1-1; d_call: TRBD1; v_call: TRBV9; clone_size: once; cdr3_aa: CASSAKDREDTEAFF; cdr3_nt: TGTGCCAGCAGCGCCAAAGACAGGGAAGACACTGAAGCTTTCTTT
j_call: TRBJ1-1; d_call: .; v_call: TRBV18; clone_size: few; cdr3_aa: CASSLFDGGNTEAFF; cdr3_nt: TGTGCCAGCTCACTCTTCGACGGAGGAAACACTGAAGCTTTCTTT
j_call: TRBJ2-2; d_call: .; v_call: TRBV7-9; clone_size: .; cdr3_aa: CASSSAVDSGGKGELFF; cdr3_nt: TGTGCCAGCAGCAGCGCAGTTGACTCCGGAGGTAAAGGGGAGCTGTTTTTT
j_call: TRBJ2-5; d_call: .; v_call: TRBV3-1/TRBV3-2; clone_size: .; cdr3_aa: CASSQWAGQETQYF; cdr3_nt: TGTGCCAGCAGCCAATGGGCCGGCCAAGAGACCCAGTACTTC
j_call: TRBJ1-1; d_call: TRBD1; v_call: TRBV18; clone_size: .; cdr3_aa: CASSPGQGTEAFF; cdr3_nt: TGTGCCAGCTCACCGGGACAGGGGACTGAAGCTTTCTTT
j_call: TRBJ2-2; d_call: TRBD1; v_call: TRBV2; clone_size: .; cdr3_aa: CASRLTGSGELFF; cdr3_nt: TGTGCCAGCAGATTGACAGGGTCCGGGGAGCTGTTTTTT
j_call: TRBJ2-5; d_call: TRBD1; v_call: TRBV18; clone_size: .; cdr3_aa: CASSPDRAQETQYF; cdr3_nt: TGTGCCAGCTCACCAGACAGGGCGCAAGAGACCCAGTACTTC
j_call: TRBJ2-7; d_call: .; v_call: TRBV3-1/TRBV3-2; clone_size: .; cdr3_aa: CASSQGQITYEQYF; cdr3_nt: TGTGCCAGCAGCCAAGGACAGATTACCTACGAGCAGTACTTC
j_call: TRBJ2-7; d_call: TRBD1; v_call: TRBV28; clone_size: .; cdr3_aa: CASSLAPGGDEQYF; cdr3_nt: TGTGCCAGCAGTTTAGCCCCAGGGGGCGACGAGCAGTACTTC
j_call: TRBJ2-5; d_call: .; v_call: TRBV27; clone_size: .; cdr3_aa: CASRKSSNRAIWETQYF; cdr3_nt: TGTGCCAGCAGAAAATCGTCAAACAGGGCGATATGGGAGACCCAGTACTTC
j_call: TRBJ2-1; d_call: TRBD2; v_call: TRBV25-1; clone_size: once; cdr3_aa: CASSEIISRSGGYNEQFF; cdr3_nt: TGTGCCAGCAGTGAGATAATAAGTAGGAGCGGGGGGTACAATGAGCAGTTCTTC
j_call: TRBJ2-1; d_call: TRBD1; v_call: TRBV4-3; clone_size: .; cdr3_aa: CASSLRDRGNNEQFF; cdr3_nt: TGCGCCAGCAGCCTTAGGGACAGGGGGAACAATGAGCAGTTCTTC
j_call: TRBJ2-7; d_call: .; v_call: TRBV11-2; clone_size: .; cdr3_aa: CASSLERGYEQYF; cdr3_nt: TGTGCCAGCAGCTTAGAAAGGGGTTACGAGCAGTACTTC
j_call: TRBJ1-1; d_call: TRBD1; v_call: TRBV5-1; clone_size: .; cdr3_aa: CASSPLGGQGATVNTEAFF; cdr3_nt: TGCGCCAGCAGCCCCTTGGGAGGACAGGGGGCTACGGTGAACACTGAAGCTTTCTTT
j_call: TRBJ1-2; d_call: TRBD1; v_call: TRBV14; clone_size: .; cdr3_aa: CASSHRQGPYGYTF; cdr3_nt: TGTGCCAGCAGCCACCGACAGGGACCCTATGGCTACACCTTC
j_call: TRBJ2-7; d_call: TRBD1; v_call: TRBV28; clone_size: few; cdr3_aa: CASSLQGGGYEQYF; cdr3_nt: TGTGCCAGCAGTTTACAAGGGGGCGGGTACGAGCAGTACTTC
j_call: TRBJ2-7; d_call: .; v_call: TRBV11-2; clone_size: .; cdr3_aa: CASSYTRVTYEQYF; cdr3_nt: TGTGCCAGCAGCTACACCCGGGTTACCTACGAGCAGTACTTC
j_call: TRBJ1-1; d_call: .; v_call: TRBV29-1; clone_size: once; cdr3_aa: CSVHIMNTEAFF; cdr3_nt: TGCAGCGTTCACATCATGAACACTGAAGCTTTCTTT
j_call: TRBJ2-1; d_call: .; v_call: TRBV6-5; clone_size: .; cdr3_aa: CASSSRDFNEQFF; cdr3_nt: TGTGCCAGCAGTTCCCGGGACTTCAATGAGCAGTTCTTC
j_call: TRBJ2-1; d_call: .; v_call: TRBV25-1; clone_size: .; cdr3_aa: CASSGSWNEQFF; cdr3_nt: TGTGCCAGCAGTGGTAGCTGGAATGAGCAGTTCTTC
j_call: TRBJ2-7; d_call: TRBD2; v_call: TRBV7-2; clone_size: .; cdr3_aa: CASSFASGGTYEQYF; cdr3_nt: TGTGCCAGCAGCTTCGCTAGCGGAGGCACCTACGAGCAGTACTTC
j_call: TRBJ1-2; d_call: TRBD1; v_call: TRBV7-9; clone_size: .; cdr3_aa: CASSLETGGYGYTF; cdr3_nt: TGTGCCAGCAGCTTAGAGACAGGGGGCTATGGCTACACCTTC
j_call: TRBJ2-1; d_call: .; v_call: TRBV7-8; clone_size: .; cdr3_aa: CASSPSGVWQFF; cdr3_nt: TGTGCCAGCAGCCCCTCCGGGGTTTGGCAGTTCTTC
j_call: TRBJ1-4; d_call: TRBD1; v_call: TRBV6-5; clone_size: .; cdr3_aa: CASSTQGAREKLFF; cdr3_nt: TGTGCCAGCAGTACGCAGGGGGCCAGGGAAAAACTGTTTTTT
j_call: TRBJ1-2; d_call: .; v_call: TRBV3-1/TRBV3-2; clone_size: .; cdr3_aa: CASSPGAANYGYTF; cdr3_nt: TGTGCCAGCAGCCCTGGGGCGGCTAACTATGGCTACACCTTC
j_call: TRBJ1-2; d_call: .; v_call: TRBV7-6; clone_size: .; cdr3_aa: CASSPGDYGYTF; cdr3_nt: TGTGCCAGCAGCCCGGGAGACTATGGCTACACCTTC
j_call: TRBJ2-1; d_call: TRBD2; v_call: TRBV7-9; clone_size: .; cdr3_aa: CASSREESYNEQFF; cdr3_nt: TGTGCCAGCAGCCGGGAGGAGTCCTACAATGAGCAGTTCTTC
j_call: TRBJ2-3; d_call: TRBD2; v_call: TRBV7-3; clone_size: once; cdr3_aa: CASSLGMAGAHLDTQYF; cdr3_nt: TGTGCCAGCAGCTTAGGGATGGCGGGAGCCCACCTAGATACGCAGTATTTT
j_call: TRBJ1-3; d_call: .; v_call: TRBV10-3; clone_size: .; cdr3_aa: CASGDVSGNTIYF; cdr3_nt: TGTGCCTCAGGGGACGTCTCTGGAAACACCATATATTTT
j_call: TRBJ1-5; d_call: TRBD1; v_call: TRBV19; clone_size: .; cdr3_aa: CASSISRTGERWSNQPQHF; cdr3_nt: TGTGCCAGTAGTATAAGTCGTACAGGGGAGAGGTGGAGCAATCAGCCCCAGCATTTT
j_call: TRBJ2-7; d_call: TRBD2; v_call: TRBV7-6; clone_size: .; cdr3_aa: CASSPRGSGIAYEQYF; cdr3_nt: TGTGCCAGCAGCCCTCGAGGTAGCGGGATCGCCTACGAGCAGTACTTC
j_call: TRBJ2-2; d_call: .; v_call: TRBV7-3; clone_size: .; cdr3_aa: CASSLGRTGELFF; cdr3_nt: TGTGCCAGCAGCTTAGGGCGAACCGGGGAGCTGTTTTTT
j_call: TRBJ2-7; d_call: TRBD2; v_call: TRBV9; clone_size: .; cdr3_aa: CASSDHGLAGLYEQYF; cdr3_nt: TGTGCCAGCAGCGACCACGGACTAGCGGGACTGTACGAGCAGTACTTC
j_call: TRBJ1-2; d_call: TRBD1; v_call: TRBV18; clone_size: .; cdr3_aa: CASSPPFLRQGIYGYTF; cdr3_nt: TGTGCCAGCTCACCACCCTTTTTACGACAGGGGATCTATGGCTACACCTTC
j_call: TRBJ2-3; d_call: .; v_call: TRBV6-5; clone_size: .; cdr3_aa: CACLGGPTDTQYF; cdr3_nt: TGTGCCTGTCTGGGGGGGCCTACAGATACGCAGTATTTT
j_call: TRBJ1-5; d_call: .; v_call: TRBV6-2/TRBV6-3; clone_size: .; cdr3_aa: CASSYGGYQPQHF; cdr3_nt: TGTGCCAGCAGTTACGGGGGCTATCAGCCCCAGCATTTT
j_call: TRBJ1-5; d_call: TRBD1; v_call: TRBV5-1; clone_size: .; cdr3_aa: CASSLGDRGNQPQHF; cdr3_nt: TGCGCCAGCAGCTTGGGGGACAGGGGCAATCAGCCCCAGCATTTT
j_call: TRBJ2-7; d_call: .; v_call: TRBV7-9; clone_size: .; cdr3_aa: CASSPGGYEQYF; cdr3_nt: TGTGCCAGCAGCCCAGGGGGGTACGAGCAGTACTTC
j_call: TRBJ2-3; d_call: TRBD2; v_call: TRBV24-1; clone_size: .; cdr3_aa: CATKKGTSGSDRDTQYF; cdr3_nt: TGTGCCACTAAAAAAGGGACTAGCGGCTCAGATAGGGATACGCAGTATTTT
j_call: TRBJ1-3; d_call: .; v_call: TRBV5-6; clone_size: .; cdr3_aa: CASSFRANSGNTIYF; cdr3_nt: TGTGCCAGCAGCTTCAGGGCAAACTCTGGAAACACCATATATTTT
j_call: TRBJ1-6; d_call: TRBD1; v_call: TRBV12-3/TRBV12-4; clone_size: .; cdr3_aa: CASSLNRGSPLHF; cdr3_nt: TGTGCCAGCAGTTTAAACAGGGGTTCACCCCTCCACTTT
j_call: TRBJ2-4; d_call: .; v_call: TRBV5-8; clone_size: .; cdr3_aa: CASSWRVRAKNIQYF; cdr3_nt: TGTGCCAGCAGCTGGAGGGTTCGGGCCAAAAACATTCAGTACTTC
j_call: TRBJ1-1; d_call: .; v_call: TRBV10-3; clone_size: .; cdr3_aa: CAIRPDEQGNTFF; cdr3_nt: TGTGCCATCCGCCCTGATGAACAGGGCAATACTTTCTTT
j_call: TRBJ1-5; d_call: .; v_call: TRBV2; clone_size: once; cdr3_aa: CASSESVGRGNQPQHF; cdr3_nt: TGTGCCAGCAGTGAATCGGTAGGGAGGGGCAATCAGCCCCAGCATTTT
j_call: TRBJ2-1; d_call: TRBD2; v_call: TRBV2; clone_size: .; cdr3_aa: CASSEETSEPHEQFF; cdr3_nt: TGTGCCAGCAGTGAAGAGACTAGCGAACCCCATGAGCAGTTCTTC
j_call: TRBJ1-3; d_call: .; v_call: TRBV10-3; clone_size: .; cdr3_aa: CAISPSSSGNTIYF; cdr3_nt: TGTGCCATCAGTCCGTCCTCTTCTGGAAACACCATATATTTT